This TCR beta chain was recovered during a study of OX40 agonist ivuxolimab in advanced cancers. About the research overall: Partial responses occurred in three patients (one hepatocellular carcinoma, two cutaneous melanoma).

The table came from immunoSEQ multiplex PCR; TCRdb's copy has only in-frame clones and leaves some out. The data contain 45,000 to 55,000 clones, roughly four fifths of them singletons. This CDR3 has 14 residues. V lost 5 bases, J lost 5 bases, and 19 bases lay in between. CDR1 and CDR2 (germline): SQVTM, ANQGSEA. The input for sequencing was CD4+ or CD8+ T cells sorted from blood, taken in a trial of the OX40 agonist ivuxolimab. The V call is TRBV29-1, the J call TRBJ2-7; possibly TRBD1 or TRBD2 for D (5 bases each). The TCR originated in an adult with an advanced solid tumor such as melanoma, head and neck, liver or kidney cancer. The CDR3 region has the DNA TGCAGCGTTACGGGGCGGCTAGCAAACAACGAGCAGTACTTC. This gives the protein CSVTGRLANNEQYF.